This is a list of T cell receptor beta chains from one sample in a study of blood T cell repertoires in COVID-19. The assay was immunoSEQ multiplex PCR, and TCRdb's table has in-frame clones only and misses some. The sample records about 64,000 clones, 88% being singletons. Input material: peripheral blood. The receptors derive from an older woman with COVID-19, enrolled during active disease. The CDR3 runs from the conserved cysteine through the conserved F or W. D genes are given only for firm matches. Clone size is stated in some rows and not others, as once, few, many or a class when expanded.

v_call: TRBV27; clone_size: .; j_call: TRBJ2-7; d_call: TRBD2; cdr3_nt: TGTGCCTCCCTGGGGCCAGCGGGATACACCTACGAGCAGTACTTC; cdr3_aa: CASLGPAGYTYEQYF
v_call: TRBV3-1/TRBV3-2; clone_size: .; j_call: TRBJ2-1; d_call: TRBD2; cdr3_nt: TGTGCCAGCAGCCAACTGACTAGCGGAATCTACAATGAGCAGTTCTTC; cdr3_aa: CASSQLTSGIYNEQFF
v_call: TRBV9; clone_size: .; j_call: TRBJ2-5; d_call: .; cdr3_nt: TGTGCCAGCAGCCCCCACTCTGGGAGGGAGACCCAGTACTTC; cdr3_aa: CASSPHSGRETQYF
v_call: TRBV7-2; clone_size: .; j_call: TRBJ2-5; d_call: .; cdr3_nt: TGTGCCAGCAGCGCGGACTTACGGAAGACCCAGTACTTC; cdr3_aa: CASSADLRKTQYF
v_call: TRBV6-2/TRBV6-3; clone_size: .; j_call: TRBJ2-5; d_call: .; cdr3_nt: TGTGCCAGCAGTTACTCGAGTGGGGGGTCAGAGACCCAGTACTTC; cdr3_aa: CASSYSSGGSETQYF
v_call: TRBV6-5; clone_size: .; j_call: TRBJ2-5; d_call: .; cdr3_nt: TGTGCCAGTGCCGTGGGGGGACAAGAGACCCAGTACTTC; cdr3_aa: CASAVGGQETQYF
v_call: TRBV18; clone_size: .; j_call: TRBJ2-1; d_call: TRBD2; cdr3_nt: TGTGCCAGCTCACCACAAGGCGGGGGGGGCGTAGGGTCCTACAATGAGCAGTTCTTC; cdr3_aa: CASSPQGGGGVGSYNEQFF
v_call: TRBV5-3; clone_size: .; j_call: TRBJ1-1; d_call: TRBD1; cdr3_nt: TGTGCCAGAAGCTGGGGGACAGGACTGAACACTGAAGCTTTCTTT; cdr3_aa: CARSWGTGLNTEAFF
v_call: TRBV5-6; clone_size: .; j_call: TRBJ1-4; d_call: TRBD1; cdr3_nt: TGTGCCAGCAGCTTGTGGACAGGGCCCGCAACTAATGAAAAACTGTTTTTT; cdr3_aa: CASSLWTGPATNEKLFF
v_call: TRBV11-3; clone_size: few; j_call: TRBJ2-7; d_call: TRBD1; cdr3_nt: TGTGCCAGCAGCCCCCCTACGGGACAGGGGTTCGAGCAGTACTTC; cdr3_aa: CASSPPTGQGFEQYF
v_call: TRBV12-3/TRBV12-4; clone_size: .; j_call: TRBJ1-2; d_call: .; cdr3_nt: TGTGCCAGCAGCGGGGGTATCTATGGCTACACCTTC; cdr3_aa: CASSGGIYGYTF
v_call: TRBV6-2/TRBV6-3; clone_size: once; j_call: TRBJ1-1; d_call: .; cdr3_nt: TGTGCCAGCAGTTACAAAATAGGGGTGTGGAACACTGAAGCTTTCTTT; cdr3_aa: CASSYKIGVWNTEAFF
v_call: TRBV7-8; clone_size: .; j_call: TRBJ2-2; d_call: TRBD1; cdr3_nt: TGTGCCAGCAGCTTCATGACAGGGGGCCGAACCGGGGAGCTGTTTTTT; cdr3_aa: CASSFMTGGRTGELFF
v_call: TRBV5-1; clone_size: .; j_call: TRBJ2-3; d_call: .; cdr3_nt: TGCGCCAGCGGACTCGGGGGGCGCACAGATACGCAGTATTTT; cdr3_aa: CASGLGGRTDTQYF
v_call: TRBV30; clone_size: .; j_call: TRBJ1-4; d_call: .; cdr3_nt: TGTGCCTGGAGTACCCCAGGTGGATTTGAAAAACTGTTTTTT; cdr3_aa: CAWSTPGGFEKLFF
v_call: TRBV3-1/TRBV3-2; clone_size: .; j_call: TRBJ2-7; d_call: .; cdr3_nt: TGTGCCAGCAGCCAAGAAGTTTCAGGGACCTACGAGCAGTACTTC; cdr3_aa: CASSQEVSGTYEQYF
v_call: TRBV28; clone_size: .; j_call: TRBJ2-1; d_call: .; cdr3_nt: TGTGCCAGCAGTCTCGTCGTTCCCGGGTCCTACAATGAGCAGTTCTTC; cdr3_aa: CASSLVVPGSYNEQFF
v_call: TRBV2; clone_size: .; j_call: TRBJ1-2; d_call: TRBD1; cdr3_nt: TGTGCCAGCAGTCCCTTCGGGACAGGGGGAACCGGGGGGTATGGCTACACCTTC; cdr3_aa: CASSPFGTGGTGGYGYTF
v_call: TRBV7-9; clone_size: .; j_call: TRBJ1-3; d_call: .; cdr3_nt: TGTGCCAGCAGCTCTAACGGGGACACAAGGCCGGGGAACACCATATATTTT; cdr3_aa: CASSSNGDTRPGNTIYF
v_call: TRBV18; clone_size: .; j_call: TRBJ2-2; d_call: .; cdr3_nt: TGTGCCAGCTCACCACCTCCGGGGGACGGGGAGCTGTTTTTT; cdr3_aa: CASSPPPGDGELFF
v_call: TRBV19; clone_size: .; j_call: TRBJ2-5; d_call: TRBD1; cdr3_nt: TGTGCCAGTAGTATAGACGACAGGGGTGCGGCCCAGTACTTC; cdr3_aa: CASSIDDRGAAQYF
v_call: TRBV7-9; clone_size: .; j_call: TRBJ1-1; d_call: .; cdr3_nt: TGTGCCAGCATCCCAGGGTCTGAAGCTTTCTTT; cdr3_aa: CASIPGSEAFF
v_call: TRBV6-6; clone_size: .; j_call: TRBJ1-5; d_call: .; cdr3_nt: TGTGCCAGCGTCGGGGGGGCAGAGCAGCCCCAGCATTTT; cdr3_aa: CASVGGAEQPQHF
v_call: TRBV4-1; clone_size: .; j_call: TRBJ2-3; d_call: TRBD2; cdr3_nt: TGCGCCAGCAGCCAAGAAGATCACTTTAGCGGGATGGCAGATACGCAGTATTTT; cdr3_aa: CASSQEDHFSGMADTQYF
v_call: TRBV2; clone_size: .; j_call: TRBJ2-7; d_call: .; cdr3_nt: TGTGCCAGCAGGTCAGGCTCTACCTACGAGCAGTACTTC; cdr3_aa: CASRSGSTYEQYF
v_call: TRBV18; clone_size: few; j_call: TRBJ2-1; d_call: TRBD2; cdr3_nt: TGTGCCAGCTCACCACCGAAAGCGGGAGCGTACAATGAGCAGTTCTTC; cdr3_aa: CASSPPKAGAYNEQFF
v_call: TRBV6-6; clone_size: .; j_call: TRBJ2-2; d_call: .; cdr3_nt: TGTGCCAGCAGTTCTAGAGACACCGGGGAGCTGTTTTTT; cdr3_aa: CASSSRDTGELFF
v_call: TRBV19; clone_size: .; j_call: TRBJ2-1; d_call: TRBD2; cdr3_nt: TGTGCCAGTAGTATGGGGCTAGCGGGGCCGTTGCGGTCCTACAATGAGCAGTTCTTC; cdr3_aa: CASSMGLAGPLRSYNEQFF
v_call: TRBV4-1; clone_size: .; j_call: TRBJ1-5; d_call: .; cdr3_nt: TGCGCCAGCAGCCTCGTTGAGGGCCTTGGGGCCCAGCATTTT; cdr3_aa: CASSLVEGLGAQHF
v_call: TRBV7-9; clone_size: .; j_call: TRBJ1-2; d_call: TRBD1; cdr3_nt: TGTGCCAGCAGCACGGGCAGGGGGCTCGGCTACACCTTC; cdr3_aa: CASSTGRGLGYTF
v_call: TRBV6-5; clone_size: once; j_call: TRBJ2-7; d_call: TRBD1; cdr3_nt: TGTGCCAGCAGTTACGACAGGGGGAGCGAGCAGTACTTC; cdr3_aa: CASSYDRGSEQYF
v_call: TRBV5-1; clone_size: .; j_call: TRBJ1-1; d_call: .; cdr3_nt: TGCGCCAGCAGCTTGGAGCTCCGGACAGCTTACACTGAAGCTTTCTTT; cdr3_aa: CASSLELRTAYTEAFF
v_call: TRBV7-9; clone_size: .; j_call: TRBJ1-1; d_call: .; cdr3_nt: TGTGCCAGCAGCGCATCAGGGAACACTGAAGCTTTCTTT; cdr3_aa: CASSASGNTEAFF
v_call: TRBV7-2; clone_size: few; j_call: TRBJ1-1; d_call: .; cdr3_nt: TGTGCCAGCAGCTACAGCCTATGGACTGAAGCTTTCTTT; cdr3_aa: CASSYSLWTEAFF
v_call: TRBV23-1; clone_size: .; j_call: TRBJ1-6; d_call: .; cdr3_nt: TGCGCCAGCAGTCAATGGGCAGGCAGATATAATTCACCCCTCCACTTT; cdr3_aa: CASSQWAGRYNSPLHF
v_call: TRBV12-3/TRBV12-4; clone_size: .; j_call: TRBJ1-2; d_call: .; cdr3_nt: TGTGCCTGCCGGGGGGGAGATAACTATGGCTACACCTTC; cdr3_aa: CACRGGDNYGYTF